This TCR beta chain stems from a study of shared T cell receptors in the human thymus. Trimming took 2 bases from V and 6 from J; bases not matched to a gene: 7. Per the germline V gene, CDR1 is MDHEN and CDR2 is SYDVKM. The CDR3 length is 15 residues. Repertoires were generated with immunoSEQ multiplex PCR, while TCRdb's copy carries only in-frame clones and drops some. The data show around 340,000 clones, over 90% seen once. The chain carries TRBV28 and TRBJ2-1, with 7 positions matching TRBD2. Sequencing used thymocytes. This TCR derives from a human donor. The CDR3 here is CASSLREDRANEQFF. The CDR3 DNA reads TGTGCCAGCAGTTTACGGGAGGATAGGGCCAATGAGCAGTTCTTC.